These 10 T cell receptor beta chains share one sample of origin, sequenced in a study of CD8+CD57+ T cells in acquired aplastic anemia. Sequencing involved patients with CD8+CD57+ cell expansion previously shown by flow cytometry. The TCR beta profiling, which covered VDJ combination and CDR3 sequence, was carried out using genomic DNA as the template. TCRdb itself ran the reads through MiXCR, one entry per CDR3 protein. The sample comprises hundreds of thousands of distinct CDR3 sequences, more than 25% of which are singletons, and roughly 0.89% rests with the top ten. The sequencing input was sorted CD4+, CD8+, or CD8+CD57+ T cells (not recorded which) from PBMCs. These receptors all come from a human donor with aplastic anemia.

This clonotype was detected many times. The chain uses TRBV7-2 and TRBJ1-1; the D gene is possibly TRBD1 (5 bases). The V end was cut by 3 bases, the J end by 1 base, with 9 bases between. The germline CDR1 and CDR2 sequences are SGHTA and FQGNSA. The CDR3 loop spans 14 amino acids. CDR3 sequence reads: CASSLMQGNTEAFF. CDR3 bases: TGTGCCAGCAGCTTGATGCAGGGGAACACTGAAGCTTTCTTT. Full variable domain (rest looked up from reference TRBV7-2 and TRBJ1-1): GAGVSQSPSNKVTEKGKDVELRCDPISGHTALYWYRQSLGQGLEFLIYFQGNSAPDKSGLPSDRFSAERTGGSVSTLTIQRTQQEDSAVYLCASSLMQGNTEAFFGQGTRLTVV.

This chain uses TRBV5-4 with TRBJ1-1; perhaps TRBD1 as D (6 bases). This CDR3 region has 15 residues. The V end was cut by 4 bases, the J end by 3 bases, with 16 bases between. Looked up from germline, CDR1 is SGHNT and CDR2 is YYREEE (reference sequence). DNA of the CDR3: TGTGCCAGCAGCCAGAAAGGGGGGTGGGACACTGAAGCTTTCTTT. Its protein is CASSQKGGWDTEAFF.

The chain couples TRBV5-1 to TRBJ2-3; D assignment may be TRBD1 or TRBD2 (5 bases each). V was pared by 3 bases and J by 2 bases, with 13 bases between. The CDR3 contains 15 residues. Germline CDR1 is SGHRS and CDR2 is YFSETQ. The CDR3 DNA reads TGCGCCAGCAGCTACTCCGGGACCTACACAGATACGCAGTATTTT. Protein: CASSYSGTYTDTQYF. Variable domain in full (rest from reference TRBV5-1 and TRBJ2-3): KAGVTQTPRYLIKTRGQQVTLSCSPISGHRSVSWYQQTPGQGLQFLFEYFSETQRNKGNFPGRFSGRQFSNSRSEMNVSTLELGDSALYLCASSYSGTYTDTQYFGPGTRLTVL.

This clonotype was detected ten times or more. The V and J genes are TRBV20-1 and TRBJ2-1, with D possibly TRBD1 on 5 matching bases. Germline V gene data show CDR1 as DFQATT and CDR2 as SNEGSKA (reference sequence). The CDR3 covers 12 residues. V lost 6 bases and J 4 bases, leaving 10 bases between the germline ends. The CDR3 is CSAEDKYNEQFF. CDR3 in DNA: TGCAGTGCCGAGGACAAGTACAATGAGCAGTTCTTC.

The chain employs TRBV24-1 and TRBJ2-7; 11 bases map to TRBD2. This CDR3 spans 15 amino acids. Per germline, CDR1 KGHDR and CDR2 SFDVKD. The J segment lost 7 bases and the V segment lost 3 bases, leaving 7 bases of the junction unmatched. CDR3 region: CATSDPLAGAGEQYF. The CDR3 DNA reads as TGTGCCACCAGTGATCCACTAGCGGGGGCCGGGGAGCAGTACTTC.

The chain is built from TRBV10-3 and TRBJ2-3; 15 positions agree with TRBD2. The J segment lost 2 bases and the V segment lost 2 bases, leaving 2 bases of the junction unmatched. Germline V lookup: CDR1 ENHRY, CDR2 SYGVKD. CDR3 length: 17 residues. CDR3 loop: CAISERTSGRDTDTQYF. In DNA form, the CDR3 reads TGTGCCATCAGTGAGAGGACTAGCGGGAGGGACACAGATACGCAGTATTTT.

The chain combines TRBV5-6 with TRBJ1-2, with D unclear. Germline V lookup: CDR1 SGHDT, CDR2 YYEEEE. This CDR3 has 14 residues. The ends were cut back, 0 bases at V and 6 bases at J, with 12 bases in the middle. The CDR3 loop is CASSLASRIDGYTF. CDR3 sequence (DNA): TGTGCCAGCAGCTTGGCCTCGAGAATCGATGGCTACACCTTC.

The chain is built from TRBV2 and TRBJ2-2; 8 bases match TRBD2. The CDR3 runs to 14 residues. CDR1 SNHLY and CDR2 FYNNEI come from the germline V gene. J lost 0 bases, V lost 10 bases, and 4 bases had no gene match. In DNA, the CDR3 is TGTGCCACCGATAGCGGGACGAACACCGGGGAGCTGTTTTTT. Its translation: CATDSGTNTGELFF.

This clonotype was seen a few times. The chain has TRBV25-1 and TRBJ2-7; 7 bases agree with TRBD1. The junction had 24 bases not matched to a gene; V was cut back by 8 bases and J by 5 bases. Germline V gives CDR1 MGHDK, CDR2 SYGVNS. CDR3 size: 18 residues. The CDR3 is CASCPTPGQVSVVHEQYF. In DNA form, the CDR3 reads TGTGCCAGCTGCCCAACCCCCGGACAGGTGTCTGTCGTCCACGAGCAGTACTTC.

A remark on this clonotype: The CDR3 ends on some other residue instead of the conserved phenylalanine or tryptophan, so this is likely a read error. The V gene is TRBV19, the J gene TRBJ1-6; TRBD1 matches 7 bases. The CDR3 has 14 amino acids. Germline-derived CDR1 and CDR2 are LNHDA and SQIVND (reference sequence). J lost 8 bases, V lost 6 bases, and 7 bases had no gene match. The CDR3 coding sequence is TGTGCCAGTAGGGGTGGACAGGTCCATTCACCCCTCCACTTG. Translating gives CASRGGQVHSPLHL.